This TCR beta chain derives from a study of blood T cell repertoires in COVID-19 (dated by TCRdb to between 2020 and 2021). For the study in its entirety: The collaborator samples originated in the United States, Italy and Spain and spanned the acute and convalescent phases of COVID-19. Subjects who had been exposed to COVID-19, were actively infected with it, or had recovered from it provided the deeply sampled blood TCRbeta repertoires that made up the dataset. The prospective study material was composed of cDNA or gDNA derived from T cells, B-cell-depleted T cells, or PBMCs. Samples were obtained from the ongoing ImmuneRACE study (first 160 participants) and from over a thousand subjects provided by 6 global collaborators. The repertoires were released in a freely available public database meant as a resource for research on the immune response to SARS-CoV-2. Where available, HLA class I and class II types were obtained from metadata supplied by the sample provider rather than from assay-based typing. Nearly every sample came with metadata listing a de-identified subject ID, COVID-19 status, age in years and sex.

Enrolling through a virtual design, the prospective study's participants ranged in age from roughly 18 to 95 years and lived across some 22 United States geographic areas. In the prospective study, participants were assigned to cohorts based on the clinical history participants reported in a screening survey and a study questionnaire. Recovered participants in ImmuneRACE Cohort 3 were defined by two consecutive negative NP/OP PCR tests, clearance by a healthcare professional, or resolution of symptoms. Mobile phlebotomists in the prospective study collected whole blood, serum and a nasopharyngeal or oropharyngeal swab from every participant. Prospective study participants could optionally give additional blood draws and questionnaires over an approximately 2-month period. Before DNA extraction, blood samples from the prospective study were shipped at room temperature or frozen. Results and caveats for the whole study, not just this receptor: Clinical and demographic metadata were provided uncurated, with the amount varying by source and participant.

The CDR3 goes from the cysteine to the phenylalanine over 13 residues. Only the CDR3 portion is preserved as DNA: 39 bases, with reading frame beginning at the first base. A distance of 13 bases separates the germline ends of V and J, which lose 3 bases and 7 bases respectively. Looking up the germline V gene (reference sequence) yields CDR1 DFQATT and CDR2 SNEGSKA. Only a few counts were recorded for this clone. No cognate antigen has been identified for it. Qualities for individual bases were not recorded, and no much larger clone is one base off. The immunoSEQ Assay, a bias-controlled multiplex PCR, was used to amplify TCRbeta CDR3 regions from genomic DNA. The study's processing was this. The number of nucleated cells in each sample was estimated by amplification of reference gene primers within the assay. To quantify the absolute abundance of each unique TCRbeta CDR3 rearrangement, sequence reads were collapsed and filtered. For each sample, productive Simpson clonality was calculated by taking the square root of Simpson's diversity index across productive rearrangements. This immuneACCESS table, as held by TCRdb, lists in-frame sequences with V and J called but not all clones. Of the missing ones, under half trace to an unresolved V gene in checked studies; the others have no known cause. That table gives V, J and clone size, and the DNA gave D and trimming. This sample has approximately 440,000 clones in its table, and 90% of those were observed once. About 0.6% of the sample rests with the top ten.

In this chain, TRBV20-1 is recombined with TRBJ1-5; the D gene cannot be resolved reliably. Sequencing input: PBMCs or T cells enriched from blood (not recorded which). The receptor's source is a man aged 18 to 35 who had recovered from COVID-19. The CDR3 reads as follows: CSASSSSFQPQHF. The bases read TGCAGTGCTAGTTCCTCGAGTTTCCAGCCCCAGCATTTT.